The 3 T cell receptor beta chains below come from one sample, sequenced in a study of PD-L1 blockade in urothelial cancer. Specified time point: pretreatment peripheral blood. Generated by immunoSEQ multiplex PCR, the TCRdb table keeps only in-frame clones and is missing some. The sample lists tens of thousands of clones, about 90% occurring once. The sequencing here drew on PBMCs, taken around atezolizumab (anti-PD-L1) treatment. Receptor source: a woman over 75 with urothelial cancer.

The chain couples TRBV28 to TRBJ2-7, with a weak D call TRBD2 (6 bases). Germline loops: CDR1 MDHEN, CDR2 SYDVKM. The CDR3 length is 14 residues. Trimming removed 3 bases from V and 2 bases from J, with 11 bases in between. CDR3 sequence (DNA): TGTGCCAGCAGTTTTTGGGGACTCGCCTACGAGCAGTACTTC. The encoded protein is CASSFWGLAYEQYF. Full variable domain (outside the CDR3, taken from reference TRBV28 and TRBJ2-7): DVKVTQSSRYLVKRTGEKVFLECVQDMDHENMFWYRQDPGLGLRLIYFSYDVKMKEKGDIPEGYSVSREKKERFSLILESASTNQTSMYLCASSFWGLAYEQYFGPGTRLTVT.

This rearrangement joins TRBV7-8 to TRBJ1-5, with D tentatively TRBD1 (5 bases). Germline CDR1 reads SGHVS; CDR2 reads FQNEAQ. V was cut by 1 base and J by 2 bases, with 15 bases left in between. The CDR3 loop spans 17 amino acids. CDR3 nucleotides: TGTGCCAGCAGCTTAGTGGGAGGGCAGGGAGGCAATCAGCCCCAGCATTTT. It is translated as CASSLVGGQGGNQPQHF.

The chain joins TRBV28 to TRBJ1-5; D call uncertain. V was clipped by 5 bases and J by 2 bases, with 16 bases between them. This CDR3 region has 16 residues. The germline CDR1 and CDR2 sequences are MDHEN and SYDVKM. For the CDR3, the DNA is TGTGCCAGCAGTCCGCCCGGAGGGTTGCGCAATCAGCCCCAGCATTTT. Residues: CASSPPGGLRNQPQHF.